This T cell receptor (beta chain) was identified in a study of blood T cell repertoires in COVID-19. V was cut by 2 bases and J by 7 bases, with 11 bases left in between. The CDR3 consists of 13 residues. In germline, CDR1 is KGHSH, CDR2 LQKENI. In the original workflow: Estimation of nucleated cell counts was performed using reference gene primer amplification. Only in-frame clones appear in the TCRdb table, and some are missing; sequencing was by immunoSEQ multiplex PCR. Clonal size and the V and J genes are those of that table, whereas D and trimming came from the DNA. This sample yields about 200,000 clones, of which around four fifths are seen a single time; 27% belongs to the top ten.

The specimen sequenced was peripheral blood. The V call is TRBV18, the J call TRBJ1-1; D not certain. This clonotype originated in a man aged 35-49 years with acute or convalescent COVID-19. DNA for the CDR3: TGTGCCAGCTCACCATACAATGCCGATGAAGCTTTCTTT. Its protein product is CASSPYNADEAFF.